Each of the 16 T cell receptor beta chains below was sequenced from the same sample in a study of T cell repertoires in cytomegalovirus infection (dated by TCRdb to the late 2010s). Antigens of these TCRs are unknown. The instrument given in TCRdb is Illumina HiSeq 1500. TCRdb handled the public reads itself, with Q25 trimming in fastp and clone calling in MiXCR, and kept productive beta chains. Entries that share a CDR3 protein sequence are merged under the most common genes and DNA. This sample has 100,000 to 150,000 distinct CDR3 sequences in its table, and roughly 32% of those were observed once. The top ten constitute roughly 50% of the sample. In the paper's terms, the treatment or condition label means: in vitro stimulation with specific CMV peptide epitopes to enrich CMV-specific T cells. This specimen consisted of CD8+ T cells from cultured PBMCs, obtained from culture after CMV antigen stimulation. Receptors originate from a human donor in good health (CMV status not recorded). Some clones in this sample may be carry-over from other donors' samples.

J is TRBJ2-3 and V is TRBV5-4; no clear D gene. Germline values: CDR1 SGHNT, CDR2 YYREEE (reference sequence). The CDR3 length is 12 residues. The V end lost 4 bases, the J end lost 3 bases, and 6 bases lay between the germline ends. The CDR3 DNA reads as TGTGCCAGCAGCCTTGAGACAGATACGCAGTATTTT. The encoded protein is CASSLETDTQYF.

This clonotype has just a few counts. This chain connects TRBV7-6 to TRBJ1-1; D is perhaps TRBD1 (6 bases). The germline CDR1 and CDR2 sequences are SGHVS and FNYEAQ. V was clipped by 1 base and J by 0 bases, with 15 bases between them. CDR3 length: 17 amino acids. DNA for the CDR3: TGTGCCAGCAGCTTAGTAGGGGGGGGGCACCTGAACACTGAAGCTTTCTTT. This sequence encodes CASSLVGGGHLNTEAFF.

The rearrangement uses TRBV20-1 and TRBJ2-5, with D maybe TRBD2 (6 bases). The V gene's germline CDR1 is DFQATT and CDR2 SNEGSKA (reference sequence). V was clipped by 3 bases and J by 1 base, with 9 bases between them. The CDR3 runs 13 residues. The CDR3 sequence is CSASRGFQETQYF. The DNA for the CDR3 is TGCAGTGCTAGTCGGGGGTTCCAAGAGACCCAGTACTTC.

This chain joins TRBV19 and TRBJ2-7; D could derive from TRBD1 or TRBD2 (5 bases each). Trimming took off 3 bases at V and 6 bases at J, with 12 bases between the two ends. The CDR3 spans 13 residues. Germline CDR1 is LNHDA and CDR2 is SQIVND (reference sequence). The CDR3 coding sequence is TGTGCCAGTAGTATTAACCCGGGACGCGAGCAGTACTTC. Amino acid sequence: CASSINPGREQYF.

This clonotype was seen ten or more times. This rearrangement joins TRBV6-2 or TRBV6-3 to TRBJ1-2; D gene uncertain. The length of the CDR3 is 16 residues. Germline CDR1 reads MNHEY; CDR2 reads SVGEGT. Trimming shortened V by 3 bases and J by 5 bases, and 19 bases separated the two germline ends. CDR3 amino acids: CASSYISWTESYGYTF. Here the CDR3 DNA reads TGTGCCAGCAGTTATATTAGCTGGACCGAGAGTTATGGCTACACCTTC.

In its sample, this clonotype was seen a few times. This sequence joins TRBV7-8 and TRBJ2-7; tentatively, D is TRBD1 or TRBD2 (5 bases each). V lost 6 bases and J 4 bases, leaving 16 bases between the germline ends. The germline V gene encodes CDR1 SGHVS and CDR2 FQNEAQ. The CDR3 totals 14 residues. The CDR3 region has the DNA TGTGCCAGCAGTTCTCCGGGACCGACGTACGAGCAGTACTTC. This gives the protein CASSSPGPTYEQYF.

The V call is TRBV4-1, the J call TRBJ1-1, with 8 positions matching TRBD1. Germline V CDR1 and CDR2: MGHRA, YSYEKL. This CDR3 is built from 15 residues. Unmatched junction bases numbered 9, after V lost 6 bases and J lost 3 bases. The CDR3 spells CASRLDRVLDTEAFF. For the CDR3, the DNA is TGCGCCAGCAGGTTGGACAGGGTCCTTGACACTGAAGCTTTCTTT.

Turning to this clonotype: This may stem from a read error, because a much larger clone lies one nucleotide away. As the CDR3 is not closed by the conserved phenylalanine or tryptophan, this likely results from a read error. This chain joins TRBV7-2 and TRBJ2-1; 8 bases are a match to TRBD2. Germline lookup yields CDR1 SGHTA and CDR2 FQGNSA. The CDR3 covers 16 residues. V was clipped by 0 bases and J by 4 bases; unmatched bases: 5. The CDR3 sequence: CASSLAGGASYNEQFS. CDR3 sequence (DNA): TGTGCCAGCAGCTTAGCCGGGGGGGCCAGTTACAATGAGCAGTTCTCC.

This sequence joins TRBV12-3 or TRBV12-4 and TRBJ1-1; D is ambiguous. CDR3 length: 15 amino acids. Trimming cost V 5 bases and J 0 bases, with 13 bases left between them. The CDR3 region is CASSARVLMNTEAFF. CDR3 DNA sequence: TGTGCCAGCAGTGCCCGGGTCCTCATGAACACTGAAGCTTTCTTT.

This clonotype was found a few times. The chain employs TRBV5-1 and TRBJ2-3; no definite D call. The CDR3 is made up of 15 amino acids. Looked up from germline, CDR1 is SGHRS and CDR2 is YFSETQ. The ends were cut back, 4 bases at V and 3 bases at J, with 15 bases in the middle. CDR3 residues: CASSPRRSTTDTQYF. CDR3 sequence (DNA): TGCGCCAGCAGCCCCCGGCGCAGCACGACAGATACGCAGTATTTT. The whole variable domain, filled in from reference TRBV5-1 and TRBJ2-3, reads KAGVTQTPRYLIKTRGQQVTLSCSPISGHRSVSWYQQTPGQGLQFLFEYFSETQRNKGNFPGRFSGRQFSNSRSEMNVSTLELGDSALYLCASSPRRSTTDTQYFGPGTRLTVL.

The V gene is TRBV20-1, the J gene TRBJ1-2; D not resolved. Trimming shortened V by 7 bases and J by 0 bases, and 21 bases separated the two germline ends. The CDR3 extends over 16 amino acids. Germline V gene data show CDR1 as DFQATT and CDR2 as SNEGSKA (reference sequence). For the CDR3, the DNA is TGCAGTGTTGCAGCGGGCAGTTACTTAGCTAACTATGGCTACACCTTC. Translating it yields CSVAAGSYLANYGYTF.

This chain connects TRBV6-4 to TRBJ1-1; D is perhaps TRBD1 (6 bases). With 4 bases removed from V and 3 bases from J, the gap between germline ends came to 12 bases. This CDR3 is 14 amino acids long. Germline lookup yields CDR1 MRHNA and CDR2 SNTAGT. CDR3 coding DNA: TGTGCCAGCAGTGTTTCAGGGGTCGACACTGAAGCTTTCTTT. Translated: CASSVSGVDTEAFF.

This clonotype was counted only a few times. V gene TRBV7-2 combines with J gene TRBJ1-2; possibly TRBD1 for D (6 bases). This CDR3 spans 14 amino acids. V lost 11 bases and J lost 2, with 18 bases in between. Germline-derived CDR1 and CDR2 are SGHTA and FQGNSA. The CDR3 DNA sequence: TGTGCCTCCGGGAAGGGGCAGGGGAACTATGGCTACACCTTC. This encodes CASGKGQGNYGYTF.

The chain couples TRBV2 to TRBJ1-3; possible D gene TRBD1, 6 bases. The length of the CDR3 is 16 residues. With 3 bases removed from V and 0 bases from J, the gap between germline ends came to 12 bases. In germline, CDR1 is SNHLY, CDR2 FYNNEI. CDR3 sequence: CASSEFRTASGNTIYF. In DNA form, the CDR3 reads TGTGCCAGCAGTGAGTTCAGGACAGCCTCTGGAAACACCATATATTTT.

The table lists this clonotype with a few counts. CDR3 protein: CASSSAQDRPYGYTF. The CDR3 DNA is TGTGCCAGCAGCTCAGCCCAGGACAGACCCTATGGCTACACCTTC. This rearrangement joins TRBV9 to TRBJ1-2; D is perhaps TRBD1 (6 bases). Trimming stripped 4 bases from V and 4 bases from J, with 17 bases between. CDR1 and CDR2 (germline): SGDLS, YYNGEE. This CDR3 spans 15 amino acids.

V and J are TRBV28 and TRBJ1-3; tentative D call: TRBD1 (6 bases). This CDR3 has 15 residues. V shed 7 bases and J shed 3 bases, with 16 bases lying between them. Germline CDR1 reads MDHEN; CDR2 reads SYDVKM. The CDR3 bases are TGTGCCAGCAATGGCAGGGGCTATTTTGGAAACACCATATATTTT. Its translation: CASNGRGYFGNTIYF.